This T cell receptor beta chain was observed in a study of Ad26.COV2.S vaccination and SARS-CoV-2 variants. Looking at the study overall: The donor belonged to the COV1001 Ad26.COV2.S trial arm.

Some clones are missing from TCRdb's copy, which holds only in-frame ones; the method was immunoSEQ multiplex PCR. Among about 420,000 clones, roughly 88% were seen once, and the ten largest hold 3.6%. Treatment in this sample: about 20 received Ad26.COV2.S at low or high dose, single or two shots; about five received placebo; per-sample allocation not given. Vaccine and placebo recipients were sampled on day 63 after the first injection. The shot given was an Ad26 vector that makes Wuhan-strain SARS-CoV-2 spike. The germline V gene encodes CDR1 SQVTM and CDR2 ANQGSEA. The length of the CDR3 is 13 residues. V gave up 7 bases and J gave up 4 bases, with 14 bases separating them.

The chain carries TRBV29-1 and TRBJ2-4, with D possibly matching TRBD2 (5 bases). The TCR sequence derives from a person between 18 and 65 years old who received the Ad26.COV2.S COVID-19 vaccine or a placebo. Sequencing used peripheral blood, obtained in a trial of Ad26.COV2.S vaccine versus placebo. The CDR3 spells CSGRAGGKNIQYF. For the CDR3, the DNA is TGCAGCGGAAGGGCGGGCGGAAAAAACATTCAGTACTTC.